The source of this TCR beta chain is a study of CD8+ T cells in alopecia areata. Following RNA extraction, reverse transcription yielded cDNA that acted as the sequencing template. Using immunoSEQ multiplex PCR, the repertoire was profiled, and TCRdb retains in-frame clones only, with some absent. The sample lists about 150,000 clones, 40% to 60% occurring once. The study's findings and limits: Relative to mice, TCR sharing across patients was less clear, a difference possibly HLA-related.

In regard to this clone: Its antigen is still unknown.

Germline V gene data show CDR1 as MNHEY and CDR2 as SMNVEV (reference sequence). The ends lost 5 bases at V and 0 bases at J; junction bases unmatched: 10. The CDR3 covers 18 residues. Peripheral blood and lesional scalp punch biopsies were taken from alopecia areata patients. Sequencing was performed on CD8+ T cells sorted from blood, taken at week 0. The chain uses TRBV27 and TRBJ1-1; 12 bases agree with TRBD1. The receptor was derived from a human donor with alopecia areata. In DNA, the CDR3 is TGTGCCAGCAGTCCCCTCGGGACAGGGGGCGTTTTGAACACTGAAGCTTTCTTT. Translated, it gives CASSPLGTGGVLNTEAFF.